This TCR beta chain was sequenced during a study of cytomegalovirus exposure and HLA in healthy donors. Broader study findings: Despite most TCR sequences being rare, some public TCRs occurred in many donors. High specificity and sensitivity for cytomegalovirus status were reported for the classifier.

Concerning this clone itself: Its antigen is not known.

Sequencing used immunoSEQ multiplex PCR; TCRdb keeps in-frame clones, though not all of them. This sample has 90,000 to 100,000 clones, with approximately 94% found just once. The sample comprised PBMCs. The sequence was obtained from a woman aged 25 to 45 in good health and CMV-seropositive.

The CDR3 sequence is CASSRGTATNEKLFF. The CDR3 DNA is TGTGCCAGCAGCCGCGGGACAGCAACTAATGAAAAACTGTTTTTT. This rearrangement joins TRBV4-2 to TRBJ1-4; 7 nucleotides line up with TRBD1. The germline CDR1 and CDR2 sequences are LGHNA and YNFKEQ. The ends lost 4 bases at V and 0 bases at J; junction bases unmatched: 2. CDR3 length equals 15 residues.